This T cell receptor beta chain derives from a study of T-cell memory formation after mild COVID-19. Whole-study findings and limits: Those CD4+ clones that contracted were mainly in CM and EM (CD8+ ones in EMRA). A subset of responding clones appeared in pre-infection memory, suggesting cross-reactive memory joined.

As concerns this clonotype: No antigen is known for it.

UMIs and sample barcodes were carried by the TCR alpha and TCR beta cDNA libraries that 5'RACE produced using constant-segment primers. TCRdb re-called the 5' RACE reads through MiXCR, storing one row per CDR3 protein. The sample has over 450,000 distinct CDR3 sequences, roughly 22% seen once; the top ten hold 12%. Trimming at V came to 4 bases and at J to 8 bases, leaving 11 bases not matched to a gene. Germline CDR1 reads DFQATT; CDR2 reads SNEGSKA (reference sequence). This CDR3 is 14 amino acids long. The sequence derives from an adult woman who had mild COVID-19 (a few samples of this study predate the infection). Cell type and time point are not known. The material sequenced was PBMCs or a T cell subset sorted from them (not recorded which). The rearrangement links TRBV20-1 to TRBJ1-2; 9 nucleotides line up with TRBD1. CDR3 bases: TGCAGTGCTACCAAACAGGGGGCTTCGGGCGGCTACACCTTC. Its translation is CSATKQGASGGYTF.